What follows are 4 T cell receptor beta chains derived from one specimen sequenced in a study of T cell responses to AZD1222 COVID-19 vaccine. Assay used: immunoSEQ multiplex PCR; TCRdb lists only in-frame clones, some missing. The sample carries some 150,000 clones, just over 90% recorded once. Specimen: peripheral blood, collected on day 0 of AZD1222 vaccination. The receptors were sampled from an adult in good health.

This clone was seen a single time. V and J are TRBV5-1 and TRBJ1-2; TRBD1 might be the D (6 bases). The CDR3 is 15 amino acids. V was pared by 0 bases and J by 4 bases, with 13 bases between. CDR1 is SGHRS, CDR2 YFSETQ, per germline. The CDR3 reads CASSLGPGDPYGYTF. CDR3 nucleotides: TGCGCCAGCAGCTTGGGTCCAGGGGACCCCTATGGCTACACCTTC. Using reference TRBV5-1 and TRBJ1-2 for the parts outside the CDR3, the full variable domain is KAGVTQTPRYLIKTRGQQVTLSCSPISGHRSVSWYQQTPGQGLQFLFEYFSETQRNKGNFPGRFSGRQFSNSRSEMNVSTLELGDSALYLCASSLGPGDPYGYTFGSGTRLTVV.

The chain links TRBV3-1 (or the pseudogene TRBV3-2) to TRBJ1-2; D gene ambiguous. The CDR3 has 15 residues. V was pared by 0 bases and J by 0 bases, with 8 bases between. The germline V gene encodes CDR1 LGHDT and CDR2 YNNKEL (reference sequence). The CDR3 bases are TGTGCCAGCAGCCAAGATAACCCACCTAACTATGGCTACACCTTC. Translated: CASSQDNPPNYGYTF.

This clone was counted between two and nine times. The chain joins TRBV7-8 to TRBJ2-7, with 11 bases aligning to TRBD2. Germline V gene data show CDR1 as SGHVS and CDR2 as FQNEAQ. With 6 bases clipped from V and 3 bases from J, the junction kept 7 bases outside the gene matches. The CDR3 has 15 residues. In DNA form, the CDR3 reads TGTGCCAGCAGAGACACTAGCGGGAGTGTCTACGAGCAGTACTTC. Residues: CASRDTSGSVYEQYF.

This chain joins TRBV6-1 and TRBJ2-1; 8 nucleotides line up with TRBD2. The CDR3 totals 15 residues. Unmatched junction bases numbered 9, after V lost 2 bases and J lost 9 bases. Germline CDR1 is MNHNS and CDR2 is SASEGT. The CDR3 reads CASSERAGGGGEQFF. The DNA of the CDR3 is TGTGCCAGCAGTGAAAGGGCGGGAGGAGGCGGTGAGCAGTTCTTC.